These T cell receptor beta chains were read from a single sample in a study of identical twins. MiXCR, applied by TCRdb to the 5' RACE reads, yields one record per CDR3 protein. The sample carries approximately 670,000 distinct CDR3 sequences, 5.5% to 6.5% recorded once. Sequenced: naive T cells sorted from blood. Receptors were obtained from a man between 18 and 29 years old in good health. Each CDR3 is given with its conserved first and last residue. The order of the fields is V gene, D gene, clone size, J gene, CDR3 protein, CDR3 DNA. A D gene is named only where the DNA matches it firmly. A row's size may be missing; if present it is once, few, many or a size class.

TRBV12-3/TRBV12-4	-	few	TRBJ2-2	CASSFIVTGELFF	TGTGCCAGCAGTTTTATCGTCACCGGGGAGCTGTTTTTT
TRBV11-2	-	many	TRBJ1-1	CASSYQSSMNTEAFF	TGTGCCAGCAGCTATCAGAGTTCCATGAACACTGAAGCTTTCTTT
TRBV11-2	-	once	TRBJ2-5	CASSLSIGTKETQYF	TGTGCCAGCAGCTTATCAATCGGAACTAAAGAGACCCAGTACTTC
TRBV12-3/TRBV12-4	-	many	TRBJ2-1	CASVTGAGNSYNEQFF	TGTGCCAGCGTCACAGGCGCCGGGAATTCATACAATGAGCAGTTCTTC
TRBV10-3	-	-	TRBJ1-1	CAISERSNTEAFF	TGTGCCATCAGTGAACGCAGCAACACTGAAGCTTTCTTT
TRBV5-1	-	-	TRBJ2-2	CASRIYLRGANTGELFF	TGCGCCAGCAGGATATACCTTAGGGGGGCGAACACCGGGGAGCTGTTTTTT
TRBV7-2	-	few	TRBJ2-7	CASSPGVEAGFYEQYF	TGTGCCAGCAGCCCGGGGGTGGAGGCGGGTTTCTACGAGCAGTACTTC
TRBV5-6	-	-	TRBJ2-7	CASSRPFFYEQYF	TGTGCCAGCAGTCGCCCGTTTTTCTACGAGCAGTACTTC
TRBV4-1	-	few	TRBJ2-3	CASSQPWGSLQSTDTQYF	TGCGCCAGCAGCCAACCTTGGGGGAGCCTCCAAAGCACAGATACGCAGTATTTT
TRBV5-5	-	many	TRBJ1-1	CASSLRGVTPNTEAFF	TGTGCCAGCAGCTTGAGAGGAGTGACCCCGAACACTGAAGCTTTCTTT
TRBV28	-	many	TRBJ1-5	CASNLFSNQPQHF	TGTGCCAGCAACCTATTCAGCAATCAGCCCCAGCATTTT
TRBV4-1	-	many	TRBJ2-1	CASSKGPRDEQFF	TGCGCCAGCAGCAAAGGCCCTAGGGACGAGCAGTTCTTC
TRBV12-3/TRBV12-4	-	few	TRBJ1-3	CASSFGAASGNTIYF	TGTGCCAGCAGTTTCGGGGCAGCCTCTGGAAACACCATATATTTT
TRBV28	-	many	TRBJ2-2	CASKWIGELFF	TGTGCCAGCAAGTGGATCGGGGAGCTGTTTTTT
TRBV28	-	many	TRBJ2-7	CGSWGLGEQYF	TGTGGCAGCTGGGGGCTGGGCGAGCAGTACTTC
TRBV5-1	-	many	TRBJ2-1	CASSFNTGAYNEQFF	TGCGCCAGCAGCTTTAATACGGGAGCCTACAATGAGCAGTTCTTC
TRBV2	TRBD1	few	TRBJ2-7	CASRPPGTGVEQYF	TGTGCCAGCAGACCACCCGGAACAGGGGTCGAGCAGTACTTC
TRBV7-8	TRBD1	-	TRBJ1-5	CASSSDRVGRQPQHF	TGTGCCAGCAGCTCCGACAGGGTGGGAAGGCAGCCCCAGCATTTT
TRBV7-2	-	many	TRBJ2-7	CASSQRFSYEQYF	TGTGCCAGCAGCCAAAGATTTTCCTACGAGCAGTACTTC
TRBV4-3	TRBD2	many	TRBJ2-6	CASSHGGVSGANVLTF	TGCGCCAGCAGCCATGGGGGGGTATCTGGGGCCAACGTCCTGACTTTC
TRBV20-1	-	few	TRBJ2-2	CSARWGRTGELFF	TGCAGTGCTAGATGGGGGCGCACCGGGGAGCTGTTTTTT
TRBV7-8	-	few	TRBJ2-5	CASSAIRGGQETQYF	TGTGCCAGCAGCGCCATCAGGGGTGGGCAAGAGACCCAGTACTTC
TRBV30	TRBD1	many	TRBJ2-4	CAWAGQGTNIQYF	TGTGCCTGGGCCGGACAGGGAACGAACATTCAGTACTTC
TRBV4-2	TRBD2	many	TRBJ2-1	CASSPQGLAGGEQFF	TGTGCCAGCAGCCCCCAAGGGCTAGCGGGAGGTGAGCAGTTCTTC
TRBV12-3/TRBV12-4	TRBD1	many	TRBJ2-5	CASCLFGTGQETQYF	TGTGCCAGCTGCCTCTTCGGGACAGGTCAAGAGACCCAGTACTTC
TRBV9	TRBD2	-	TRBJ2-2	CASSAPGLAGADWAGELFF	TGTGCCAGCAGCGCGCCGGGACTAGCGGGAGCGGATTGGGCCGGGGAGCTGTTTTTT